These 21 T cell receptor beta chains came from one sample sequenced in a study of beta chain features in type 1 diabetes. The isolated RNA, all of it, was reverse transcribed, so expressed TCRB transcripts were what got sequenced. Only in-frame clones appear in the TCRdb table, and some are missing; sequencing was by immunoSEQ multiplex PCR. The sample has over 700,000 clones; 15% to 20% are singletons. Sequencing was carried out using naive CD4+ T cells from blood. The receptors were sampled from a woman under 30 in good health.

CDR3 sequence (DNA): TGCAGCGCGCCCTTCGGCTCTTCTAGCACAGATACGCAGTATTTT. Amino acids: CSAPFGSSSTDTQYF. This chain connects TRBV29-1 to TRBJ2-3, with no clear D. The V gene's germline CDR1 is SQVTM and CDR2 ANQGSEA. Trimming stripped 7 bases from V and 0 bases from J, with 17 bases between. The CDR3 is made up of 15 amino acids.

V is TRBV6-1 and J is TRBJ2-7; D perhaps matches TRBD1 (6 bases). Germline V lookup: CDR1 MNHNS, CDR2 SASEGT. Between the trimmed V and J ends, which lost 7 bases and 6 bases, there was a span of 16 bases. The CDR3 covers 13 residues. CDR3 loop: CASITGPGREQYF. In DNA, the CDR3 is TGTGCCAGCATCACAGGGCCCGGTCGCGAGCAGTACTTC.

This clone was seen more than once but under ten times. V usage is TRBV29-1 and J usage is TRBJ2-7, with D tentatively TRBD1 or TRBD2 (6 bases each). Trimming removed 5 bases from V and 3 bases from J, with 14 bases in between. The CDR3 sequence is 13 residues long. Germline V gene data show CDR1 as SQVTM and CDR2 as ANQGSEA. CDR3 loop: CSVRGLGGYEQYF. DNA of the CDR3: TGCAGCGTTCGGGGGCTTGGGGGCTACGAGCAGTACTTC.

This clone was seen more than once but under ten times. CDR3 amino acids: CSVASNNYGYTF. CDR3 bases: TGCAGCGTTGCCAGTAATAACTATGGCTACACCTTC. The chain couples TRBV29-1 to TRBJ1-2; D remains ambiguous. Per germline, CDR1 SQVTM and CDR2 ANQGSEA. The CDR3 sequence is 12 residues long. V dropped 4 bases and J dropped 1 base, with 7 bases sitting between them.

This clone has just a few counts. The genes are TRBV18 and TRBJ1-1; D is unclear. Germline-derived CDR1 and CDR2 are KGHSH and LQKENI. The CDR3 has 14 amino acids. Trimming shortened V by 4 bases and J by 3 bases, and 12 bases separated the two germline ends. The CDR3 region has the DNA TGTGCCAGCTCACAATCAGGCGGTGACACTGAAGCTTTCTTT. This encodes CASSQSGGDTEAFF.

The chain uses TRBV14 and TRBJ1-2, with 7 bases fitting TRBD1. Losses at the gene ends were 0 bases for V and 7 bases for J; bases not matched to a gene: 11. There are 16 residues in the CDR3. Germline CDR1 is SGHDN and CDR2 is FVKESK. CDR3: CASSQESQGPLRGYTF. CDR3 bases: TGTGCCAGCAGCCAAGAATCACAGGGGCCGCTTCGTGGCTACACCTTC.

Turning to this clone: The identical CDR3 is also encoded by other nucleotide sequences in the sample. This chain uses TRBV20-1 with TRBJ2-5; D is unclear. The CDR3 covers 11 residues. Deletions cut 3 bases from V and 4 bases from J, with 6 bases between. CDR1 and CDR2 from the germline V gene are DFQATT and SNEGSKA (reference sequence). CDR3 in DNA: TGCAGTGCTAGCCTGAGAGAGACCCAGTACTTC. Its translation: CSASLRETQYF.

The chain employs TRBV11-3 and TRBJ2-7; D remains unclear. This CDR3 is 13 amino acids long. In germline, CDR1 is SGHNT, CDR2 YENEEA. V lost 5 bases and J 7 bases, leaving 15 bases between the germline ends. CDR3 nucleotide sequence: TGTGCCAGCAGCCTGGGGATTTCGGGTGAGCAGTACTTC. It specifies CASSLGISGEQYF.

This clone was seen only a few times. The chain carries TRBV10-3 and TRBJ2-5; maybe TRBD1 (5 bases). This CDR3 has 14 amino acids. CDR1 and CDR2 from the germline V gene are ENHRY and SYGVKD. Between the trimmed V and J ends, which lost 10 bases and 5 bases, there was a span of 20 bases. DNA of the CDR3: TGTGCCACCGGACGACAGAGCTCGGAGGAGACCCAGTACTTC. Its protein is CATGRQSSEETQYF.

This clone appeared many times. The CDR3 reads CASSSGLGNIQYF. CDR3 bases: TGTGCCAGTAGTTCGGGACTTGGAAACATTCAGTACTTC. This chain uses TRBV19 with TRBJ2-4; TRBD2 is a possible D gene (6 bases). Per the germline V gene, CDR1 is LNHDA and CDR2 is SQIVND (reference sequence). Deletions cut 5 bases from V and 6 bases from J, with 11 bases between. This CDR3 comprises 13 residues.

This chain uses TRBV4-1 with TRBJ2-3, with 12 bases aligning to TRBD2. Germline-derived CDR1 and CDR2 are MGHRA and YSYEKL. With V trimmed by 1 base and J by 4 bases, 3 bases remained unmatched. The CDR3 is 16 residues long. The CDR3 coding sequence is TGCGCCAGCAGCCAAGGACTAGCGGGAGCGGCAGATACGCAGTATTTT. Translation gives CASSQGLAGAADTQYF.

This clone was seen a few times. V usage is TRBV25-1 and J usage is TRBJ2-7, with D possibly matching TRBD1 (6 bases). CDR3 length: 14 amino acids. Trimming removed 3 bases from V and 3 bases from J, with 12 bases in between. CDR1 is MGHDK, CDR2 SYGVNS, per germline. DNA for the CDR3: TGTGCCAGCAGTGATTCATGGGACAACTACGAGCAGTACTTC. Translated: CASSDSWDNYEQYF.

The table lists this clone with a few counts. The chain joins TRBV14 to TRBJ1-4, with D unclear. Germline assignment: CDR1 SGHDN and CDR2 FVKESK. This CDR3 has 15 residues. The V end lost 4 bases, the J end lost 8 bases, and 17 bases lay between the germline ends. The CDR3 loop is CASSLSRQPPEKLFF. The CDR3 DNA reads TGTGCCAGCAGCCTTTCTCGACAACCGCCCGAAAAACTGTTTTTT.

Here the CDR3 reads CASSLGQPGELFF. Written as DNA, the CDR3 is TGTGCCAGCAGTTTGGGTCAACCCGGGGAGCTGTTTTTT. The chain is built from TRBV28 and TRBJ2-2; no clear D gene. CDR1 and CDR2 (germline): MDHEN, SYDVKM. Between the trimmed V and J ends, which lost 3 bases and 6 bases, there was a span of 8 bases. CDR3 size: 13 residues.

The chain uses TRBV11-2 and TRBJ2-1, with D perhaps matching TRBD1 or TRBD2 (6 bases each). V was cut by 6 bases and J by 8 bases, with 11 bases left in between. Germline lookup yields CDR1 SGHAT and CDR2 FQNNGV. CDR3 size: 12 residues. This CDR3 is CASRSGADEQFF. In DNA form, the CDR3 reads TGTGCCAGCAGATCGGGGGCCGATGAGCAGTTCTTC.

J is TRBJ2-7 and V is TRBV28, with D tentatively TRBD1 or TRBD2 (5 bases each). V was trimmed by 3 bases and J by 3 bases, leaving 9 bases between them. This CDR3 comprises 13 residues. Germline loops: CDR1 MDHEN, CDR2 SYDVKM. The CDR3 DNA reads TGTGCCAGCAGTTTCGGGACGGTCTACGAGCAGTACTTC. Encoded protein: CASSFGTVYEQYF.

V and J are TRBV7-3 and TRBJ2-1; TRBD2 agrees at 7 bases. V was pared by 5 bases and J by 6 bases, with 7 bases of the junction left unmatched. The length of the CDR3 is 14 residues. The V gene's germline CDR1 is SGHTA and CDR2 FQGTGA. For the CDR3, the DNA is TGTGCCAGCAGCCGCTCGCCGGGGGGCAATGAGCAGTTCTTC. Amino acids: CASSRSPGGNEQFF.

The chain carries TRBV7-9 and TRBJ2-5, with 9 bases fitting TRBD1. Germline CDR1 and CDR2: SEHNR and FQNEAQ (reference sequence). After removal of 10 bases from V and 5 bases from J, the junction contained 11 bases not matched to a gene. The CDR3 is 14 amino acids. For the CDR3, the DNA is TGTGCCACCCAGGACAGGGGAATTGAGGAGACCCAGTACTTC. This gives the protein CATQDRGIEETQYF.

The chain couples TRBV14 to TRBJ2-7; 7 bases align to TRBD1. The CDR3 spans 15 residues. V trimming: 2 bases; J trimming: 2 bases; junction bases outside the gene matches: 6. Per the germline V gene, CDR1 is SGHDN and CDR2 is FVKESK. The CDR3 sequence: CASSQYRDRAYEQYF. The CDR3, as DNA: TGTGCCAGCAGCCAATACCGGGACAGAGCCTACGAGCAGTACTTC.

Only a few counts were recorded for this clone. The chain recombines TRBV13 with TRBJ2-7, with no clear D. The CDR3 extends over 14 amino acids. The germline V and J ends were trimmed by 3 bases and 3 bases, with 12 bases remaining between them. Germline CDR1 and CDR2: PRHDT and FYEKMQ (reference sequence). CDR3 bases: TGTGCCAGCAGCTTCTGGAATAAAAACTACGAGCAGTACTTC. Residues: CASSFWNKNYEQYF.

In this sample, this clone turned up a few times. The V gene is TRBV19, the J gene TRBJ2-6; possibly TRBD2 for D (6 bases). The CDR3 is 18 amino acids. The germline gives CDR1 LNHDA, CDR2 SQIVND (reference sequence). Trimming shortened V by 6 bases and J by 0 bases, and 18 bases separated the two germline ends. Here the CDR3 DNA reads TGTGCCAGTAGGCCGGACTCGGGGGTCCTCTCTGGGGCCAACGTCCTGACTTTC. It translates to CASRPDSGVLSGANVLTF.